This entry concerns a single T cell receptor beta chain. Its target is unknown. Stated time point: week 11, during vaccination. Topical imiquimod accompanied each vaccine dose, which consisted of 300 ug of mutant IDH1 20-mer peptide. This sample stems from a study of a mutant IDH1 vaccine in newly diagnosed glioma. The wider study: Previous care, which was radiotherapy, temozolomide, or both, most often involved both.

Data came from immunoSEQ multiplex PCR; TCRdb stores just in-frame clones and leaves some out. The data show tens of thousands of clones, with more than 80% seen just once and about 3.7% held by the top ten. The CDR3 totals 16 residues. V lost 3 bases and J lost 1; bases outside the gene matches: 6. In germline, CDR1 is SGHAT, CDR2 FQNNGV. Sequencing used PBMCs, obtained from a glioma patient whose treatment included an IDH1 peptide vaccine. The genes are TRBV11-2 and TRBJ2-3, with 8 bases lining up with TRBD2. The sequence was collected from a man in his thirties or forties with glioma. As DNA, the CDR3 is TGTGCCAGCAGCTTTTACGGGAGGGGGGGCACAGATACGCAGTATTTT. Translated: CASSFYGRGGTDTQYF.